This T cell receptor beta chain stems from a study of Ad26.COV2.S vaccination and SARS-CoV-2 variants (dated by TCRdb to the early 2020s). About the full investigation: Donors in the vaccine arm were drawn from COV1001, a phase I-IIa trial of Ad26.COV2.S in healthy adults that was multicentre, randomized, double-blind and placebo-controlled. Trial participants were randomized into five groups of five: low-dose or high-dose Ad26.COV2.S given once or twice, or placebo on both occasions. Blinding of investigators to trial group allocation was maintained during experiments and outcome assessment. Dosing of Ad26.COV2.S was intramuscular, at either 5x10^10 or 1x10^11 viral particles, delivered as one shot or as two shots spaced 56 days apart. The TCR-sequenced set comprised around 32 samples: roughly 19 Ad26.COV2.S vaccine recipients, 5 placebo recipients and 8 SARS-CoV-2 convalescent individuals. Sequencing of the TCRbeta repertoire served to evaluate the specificity and breadth of SARS-CoV-2-reactive T cell receptors following Ad26.COV2.S vaccination.

Study-wide findings and limitations: After vaccination, substantial breadth of spike-specific CD8+ and CD4+ T cell responses was reported. The authors noted that total T cell responses may have been underestimated by the TCR breadth and depth analyses. Spike-specific TCR breadth was higher in Ad26.COV2.S recipients than in placebo recipients (P = 0.0014). The study was not powered to compare responses between vaccine doses or regimens. Vaccine and placebo recipients had comparable non-spike TCR breadth, which fits with the vaccine containing only spike.

Read against the paper, the sample's treatment or condition label means: around 19 received Ad26.COV2.S at low or high dose, single or two shots; about five received placebo; per-sample allocation not given. Repertoires of vaccine and placebo recipients were sequenced from samples taken on day 63 after the first injection. Cohort 1b enrolled around 23 adults aged 18-55 years at a single site in Boston, USA, between 29 July and 7 August 2020. Ad26.COV2.S consisted of a replication-incompetent adenovirus type 26 vector by which a prefusion-stabilized SARS-CoV-2 spike protein from the original Wuhan strain was expressed. The trim is 9 bases for V and 0 bases for J, with a gap of 6 bases between the germline ends. From its cysteine to its phenylalanine, the CDR3 spans 13 amino acids. Only the CDR3 DNA stays, 39 bases, in frame from base 1. CDR1 is given as SNHLY and CDR2 as FYNNEI, both from the germline V gene.

The immunoSEQ Assay was the method used to sequence TCRbeta CDR3 regions. After extraction, genomic DNA underwent amplification by bias-controlled multiplex PCR, followed by high-throughput sequencing. The original pipeline was this. Collapsing and filtering of sequences were performed to quantify the absolute abundance of each unique TCRbeta CDR3 region. Usable DNA was measured by amplifying reference genes present in all nucleated cells, and TCRbeta template counts were normalized to that usable DNA to estimate T cell fraction. Repertoire TCRs were annotated as SARS-CoV-2-specific by exact matching of V gene, CDR3 amino acid sequence and J gene to a known reactive TCR set. The reference SARS-CoV-2 TCR set was derived from MIRA and filtered for enrichment in COVID-19-positive ImmuneCODE repertoires, a step that removed public or cross-reactive TCRs. Based on the MIRA antigens, annotated TCRs were further analysed at the level of specific ORF or position within ORF. Breadth was defined as the number of annotated unique rearrangements divided by the total number of unique productive rearrangements, and depth was defined as the summed frequency of the annotated unique rearrangements. TCR breadth was compared between groups using two-sided Wilcoxon rank-sum tests. In TCRdb, the immuneACCESS table is reduced to in-frame sequences with V and J assigned. These tables do not hold every clone; where another copy was compared, an unresolved V gene accounts for under half, and the others remain unexplained. Clone size and V and J calls were adopted from that table, with D and trimming inferred from the DNA. The sample table contains over 400,000 clones; only one count was recorded for 90% of them. Clones ranked in the top ten supply 4.3% of the sample.

On this clone: Its target antigen remains unknown. The sample holds no much larger clone one base away, and base qualities are not on file.

This specimen consisted of peripheral blood, obtained in a trial of Ad26.COV2.S vaccine versus placebo. The chain is made from TRBV2 and TRBJ2-6; the D gene is not confidently resolved. The TCR was taken from a person aged 18-65 years who received the Ad26.COV2.S COVID-19 vaccine or a placebo. For the CDR3, the sequence is CASQSSGANVLTF. The DNA sequence is given as TGTGCCAGTCAGAGCTCTGGGGCCAACGTCCTGACTTTC.